The rows below give T cell receptor beta chains drawn from one sample of a study of cytomegalovirus exposure and HLA in healthy donors. Using immunoSEQ multiplex PCR, the repertoire was profiled, and TCRdb retains in-frame clones only, with some absent. Its listing shows more than 140,000 clones. Source material: PBMCs. Receptors originate from a woman younger than 30 in good health and CMV-seronegative. The CDR3 runs from the conserved cysteine through the conserved F or W. A D gene is named only where the DNA matches it firmly.

CASSSRERGLAAHRPQYF,TGTGCCAGCAGCTCCCGGGAAAGGGGACTAGCGGCCCATAGGCCGCAGTATTTT,TRBJ2-3,TRBD2,TRBV7-6
CASSLVLAGDGNEQFF,TGTGCCAGCAGCTTAGTTCTAGCGGGAGACGGAAATGAGCAGTTCTTC,TRBJ2-1,TRBD2,TRBV7-6
CASSLDSVTEQYF,TGTGCCAGCAGCTTGGACTCGGTTACCGAGCAGTACTTC,TRBJ2-7,NA,TRBV5-4
CASGADRSYNEQFF,TGTGCCAGCGGGGCGGATCGCTCCTACAATGAGCAGTTCTTC,TRBJ2-1,NA,TRBV2
CSVVYRGRMNTEAFF,TGCAGCGTTGTCTACAGGGGCAGAATGAACACTGAAGCTTTCTTT,TRBJ1-1,TRBD1,TRBV29-1
CASSLTGYQETQYF,TGTGCCAGCAGCCTGACAGGGTACCAAGAGACCCAGTACTTC,TRBJ2-5,TRBD1,TRBV5-4
CASSQEELLRTGGYEQYF,TGCGCCAGCAGCCAAGAGGAGCTCCTCAGGACAGGGGGCTACGAGCAGTACTTC,TRBJ2-7,TRBD1,TRBV4-1
CATSRRTTAGELFF,TGTGCCACCAGCAGAAGAACCACGGCCGGGGAGCTGTTTTTT,TRBJ2-2,NA,TRBV15
CASSPERASGTDTQYF,TGTGCCAGTAGTCCCGAGAGGGCTAGCGGCACAGATACGCAGTATTTT,TRBJ2-3,NA,TRBV19
CASSQDLSYGYTF,TGTGCCAGCAGCCAAGACTTGAGCTATGGCTACACCTTC,TRBJ1-2,NA,TRBV14
CASSQSNYGYTF,TGTGCCAGCAGTCAATCTAACTATGGCTACACCTTC,TRBJ1-2,NA,TRBV2
CASSLARTGYEQYF,TGTGCCAGCAGCTTAGCTAGGACAGGGTACGAGCAGTACTTC,TRBJ2-7,TRBD1,TRBV7-8
CASSEMGQGTGANVLTF,TGTGCCAGCAGTGAAATGGGACAGGGGACCGGGGCCAACGTCCTGACTTTC,TRBJ2-6,TRBD1,TRBV2
CASSIDQGAGELFF,TGTGCCAGTAGTATAGATCAAGGGGCCGGGGAGCTGTTTTTT,TRBJ2-2,NA,TRBV19
CASSEAGGPGNEQFF,TGTGCCAGCAGTGAAGCGGGAGGGCCGGGGAATGAGCAGTTCTTC,TRBJ2-1,TRBD2,TRBV6-1
CASTTGGIFRLFF,TGTGCCAGCACAACAGGAGGGATATTTCGACTGTTTTTT,TRBJ1-4,NA,TRBV6-1
CASSSTGSGNTIYF,TGCGCCAGCAGCTCGACTGGCTCTGGAAACACCATATATTTT,TRBJ1-3,NA,TRBV5-1
CASSYSQGEGDTEAFF,TGTGCCAGCAGTTACTCACAGGGAGAAGGGGACACTGAAGCTTTCTTT,TRBJ1-1,NA,TRBV6-5
CASSLGRGSNEQLF,TGTGCCAGCAGCTTGGGCCGCGGGTCCAATGAGCAGCTCTTC,TRBJ2-1,NA,TRBV13
CASRTVGTSTHEQFF,TGTGCCAGTAGGACCGTCGGGACTAGCACCCATGAGCAGTTCTTC,TRBJ2-1,TRBD2,TRBV2
CASRLQQGSHYGYTF,TGTGCTAGCAGACTCCAACAGGGGAGTCACTATGGCTACACCTTC,TRBJ1-2,TRBD1,TRBV6-5
CASSLRTGSTDTQYF,TGTGCCAGCAGCTTAAGGACAGGGTCCACAGATACGCAGTATTTT,TRBJ2-3,TRBD1,TRBV5-4
CASSPGQYNEKLFF,TGTGCCAGCAGCCCCGGACAGTATAATGAAAAACTGTTTTTT,TRBJ1-4,NA,TRBV14
CASSPLGGTGVSYEQYF,TGTGCCAGCAGTCCTTTGGGGGGGACAGGGGTTTCCTACGAGCAGTACTTC,TRBJ2-7,TRBD1,TRBV5-5
CASSLGRAGEKLFF,TGTGCCAGCAGCTTAGGCAGGGCCGGTGAAAAACTGTTTTTT,TRBJ1-4,NA,TRBV11-3
CASSGTSGNLAGEQFF,TGTGCCAGCAGTGGGACTAGCGGGAACCTCGCTGGGGAGCAGTTCTTC,TRBJ2-1,TRBD2,TRBV11-3
CASSESGGPTEAFF,TGCGCCAGCAGTGAGTCGGGGGGTCCCACTGAAGCTTTCTTT,TRBJ1-1,NA,TRBV10-1
CASSVGPQGREQYF,TGTGCCAGCAGCGTAGGCCCCCAGGGTCGGGAGCAGTACTTC,TRBJ2-7,NA,TRBV9
CASSEGLAKNIQYF,TGTGCCAGCAGCGAAGGGCTAGCCAAAAACATTCAGTACTTC,TRBJ2-4,NA,TRBV14
CASSTDRNTEAFF,TGTGCCAGCAGCACCGACAGGAACACTGAAGCTTTCTTT,TRBJ1-1,NA,TRBV7-3
CASSTTGGGGYGYTF,TGTGCCAGTAGTACCACAGGGGGCGGAGGCTATGGCTACACCTTC,TRBJ1-2,TRBD1,TRBV19
CASSVTGGPNSGNTIYF,TGTGCCAGCAGTGTGACAGGGGGGCCTAACTCTGGAAACACCATATATTTT,TRBJ1-3,TRBD1,TRBV2
CASSSGQGGTEAFF,TGTGCCAGCAGTTCAGGGCAGGGAGGCACTGAAGCTTTCTTT,TRBJ1-1,NA,TRBV6-5
CASSRIAVDTGELFF,TGTGCCAGCAGCCGAATAGCGGTAGACACTGGGGAGCTGTTTTTT,TRBJ2-2,NA,TRBV14
CASSLGGAHNEQFF,TGTGCCAGCAGCTTGGGTGGGGCCCACAATGAGCAGTTCTTC,TRBJ2-1,NA,TRBV5-4
CASSLGGRNTEAFF,TGTGCCAGCAGCTTAGGAGGGAGGAACACTGAAGCTTTCTTT,TRBJ1-1,NA,TRBV7-9
CASSLTRQGYTEAFF,TGTGCCAGCAGTTTAACCCGACAGGGTTACACTGAAGCTTTCTTT,TRBJ1-1,TRBD1,TRBV27
CASSLDAGGTEAFF,TGCGCCAGCAGCTTGGATGCGGGAGGAACTGAAGCTTTCTTT,TRBJ1-1,NA,TRBV5-1
CASSAVSGTDTQYF,TGTGCCAGCAGCGCCGTTTCGGGCACAGATACGCAGTATTTT,TRBJ2-3,NA,TRBV7-3
CASSFGQDYEQYF,TGTGCCAGCAGTTTCGGACAGGACTACGAGCAGTACTTC,TRBJ2-7,TRBD1,TRBV28
CASSISHGTGVDGYTF,TGTGCCAGTAGTATAAGCCACGGGACAGGGGTCGACGGCTACACCTTC,TRBJ1-2,TRBD1,TRBV19
CSVEVGGYTTEQYF,TGCAGCGTTGAAGTAGGGGGCTATACTACTGAGCAGTACTTC,TRBJ2-7,TRBD1,TRBV29-1
CATTWGQNNSPLHF,TGTGCCACTACTTGGGGACAGAATAATTCACCCCTCCACTTT,TRBJ1-6,TRBD1,TRBV2